The 12 T cell receptor beta chains reported below all come from one sample, sequenced in a study of blood T cell repertoires in COVID-19. Sequencing was performed with immunoSEQ multiplex PCR; in TCRdb, only in-frame clones are kept and a portion is missing. The table lists roughly 260,000 clones, just under 90% of them singletons. The sequenced material came from peripheral blood. These receptors were obtained from a woman aged 40-49 years with acute or convalescent COVID-19.

V gene TRBV18 combines with J gene TRBJ2-1, with TRBD1 matching 7 bases. CDR1 is KGHSH, CDR2 LQKENI, per germline. The CDR3 spans 13 residues. V lost 3 bases, J lost 4 bases, and 0 bases stayed unmatched. CDR3 region: CASSPGQYNEQFF. The CDR3, as DNA: TGTGCCAGCTCACCGGGACAGTACAATGAGCAGTTCTTC. Variable domain in full (rest from reference TRBV18 and TRBJ2-1): NAGVMQNPRHLVRRRGQEARLRCSPMKGHSHVYWYRQLPEEGLKFMVYLQKENIIDESGMPKERFSAEFPKEGPSILRIQQVVRGDSAAYFCASSPGQYNEQFFGPGTRLTVL.

The chain carries TRBV7-9 and TRBJ1-1; 10 nucleotides align to TRBD1. V shed 6 bases, J shed 0 bases, and the junction held 10 bases outside the gene matches. This CDR3 is 17 amino acids long. Per germline, CDR1 SEHNR and CDR2 FQNEAQ (reference sequence). CDR3 region: CASSTDRGLYVNTEAFF. As DNA, the CDR3 is TGTGCCAGCAGTACAGACAGGGGGCTATATGTGAACACTGAAGCTTTCTTT. The variable domain in full, completed from reference TRBV7-9 and TRBJ1-1, reads DTGVSQNPRHKITKRGQNVTFRCDPISEHNRLYWYRQTLGQGPEFLTYFQNEAQLEKSRLLSDRFSAERPKGSFSTLEIQRTEQGDSAMYLCASSTDRGLYVNTEAFFGQGTRLTVV.

The gene calls are TRBV21-1 and TRBJ2-7; TRBD1, the D gene given by the table, was not confirmed from the DNA. TRBV21-1 is a listed pseudogene. The length of the CDR3 is 16 residues. CDR3: CASSKGGRLPIYEQYV. The DNA for the CDR3 is TGTGCCAGCAGCAAAGGGGGCAGGTTGCCGATCTACGAGCAGTACGTC.

V usage is TRBV3-1 (or the pseudogene TRBV3-2) and J usage is TRBJ1-2; TRBD1 aligns across 8 bases. The CDR3 loop spans 15 amino acids. Germline CDR1 LGHDT, CDR2 YNNKEL (reference sequence). V was pared by 3 bases and J by 8 bases, with 11 bases of the junction left unmatched. Here the CDR3 DNA reads TGTGCCAGCAGCCACGCCCAGCTACAGGGGGTAGGCTACACCTTC. This translates into CASSHAQLQGVGYTF.

V is TRBV10-3 and J is TRBJ2-1; 10 bases align to TRBD1. J gave up 6 bases and V 7 bases, and 3 bases lay outside the gene matches. The germline V gene encodes CDR1 ENHRY and CDR2 SYGVKD. CDR3 length: 13 amino acids. Here the CDR3 DNA reads TGTGCCATCACCCGGGACAGGGGCAATGAGCAGTTCTTC. Protein sequence: CAITRDRGNEQFF.

V is TRBV27 and J is TRBJ1-2, with D maybe TRBD1 (6 bases). The CDR3 runs 13 residues. The V gene's germline CDR1 is MNHEY and CDR2 SMNVEV (reference sequence). V lost 6 bases to trimming and J lost 3 bases, with 11 bases between them. This CDR3 reads CASRRQDDYGYTF. The CDR3 DNA sequence: TGTGCCAGCAGGAGACAGGATGACTATGGCTACACCTTC.

The gene calls are TRBV20-1 and TRBJ1-6; D remains ambiguous. Germline loops: CDR1 DFQATT, CDR2 SNEGSKA (reference sequence). Trimming left V 3 bases short and J 0 bases short, with 9 bases between. The length of the CDR3 is 15 residues. The CDR3 coding sequence is TGCAGTGCTAGTAGTCGGAGCTCCTATAATTCACCCCTCCACTTT. Translated: CSASSRSSYNSPLHF.

This chain connects TRBV9 to TRBJ1-1; D remains ambiguous. V lost 4 bases and J lost 4, with 17 bases in between. CDR3 length: 15 residues. Germline V CDR1 and CDR2: SGDLS, YYNGEE. CDR3 in amino acids: CASSPGGLAGTEAFF. DNA of the CDR3: TGTGCCAGCAGCCCCGGAGGGCTAGCTGGCACTGAAGCTTTCTTT. Variable domain in full (rest from reference TRBV9 and TRBJ1-1): DSGVTQTPKHLITATGQRVTLRCSPRSGDLSVYWYQQSLDQGLQFLIQYYNGEERAKGNILERFSAQQFPDLHSELNLSSLELGDSALYFCASSPGGLAGTEAFFGQGTRLTVV.

V gene TRBV11-2 combines with J gene TRBJ1-3; possible D gene TRBD1, 6 bases. The CDR3 length is 18 residues. Germline lookup yields CDR1 SGHAT and CDR2 FQNNGV. Between the trimmed V and J ends, which lost 4 bases and 0 bases, there was a span of 19 bases. CDR3 coding DNA: TGTGCCAGCAGCTGGAAGAGGGGGGGGCCGAGCTCTGGAAACACCATATATTTT. Protein product: CASSWKRGGPSSGNTIYF.

This chain links TRBV21-1 with TRBJ1-1; whether TRBD1, the table's D call, matches the DNA was not checked. TRBV21-1 is deemed a pseudogene. This CDR3 is built from 16 residues. CDR3 in amino acids: CASSKEHRARNTEAFF. The CDR3 DNA follows: TGTGCCAGCAGCAAAGAACACAGGGCGCGGAACACTGAAGCTTTCTTT.

This clone occurred a few times. J is TRBJ1-1 and V is TRBV2; TRBD1 matches 8 bases. Unmatched junction bases numbered 4, after V lost 6 bases and J lost 1 base. The length of the CDR3 is 14 residues. CDR1 SNHLY and CDR2 FYNNEI come from the germline V gene. The CDR3 coding sequence is TGTGCCAGCAGGCAGGGGGCGCGGAACACTGAAGCTTTCTTT. It codes for CASRQGARNTEAFF.

The chain combines TRBV6-6 with TRBJ2-7; 12 nucleotides line up with TRBD1. With 5 bases clipped from V and 0 bases from J, the junction kept 2 bases outside the gene matches. Germline CDR1 reads MNHNY; CDR2 reads SVGAGI (reference sequence). This CDR3 contains 15 residues. CDR3 in DNA: TGTGCCAGCAGTCCGGGACAGGGGGCCTCCTACGAGCAGTACGTC. Translated: CASSPGQGASYEQYV.